The TCR beta chain described here comes from a study of cytomegalovirus exposure and HLA in healthy donors. The CDR3 has 14 amino acids. Germline-derived CDR1 and CDR2 are SGHDN and FVKESK. V was cut by 5 bases and J by 7 bases, with 14 bases left in between. The PCR was carried out with 60 Vbeta primers and 13 Jbeta primers. The table came from immunoSEQ multiplex PCR; TCRdb's copy has only in-frame clones and leaves some out. The repertoire holds about 190,000 clones, with under 85% as singletons. This TCR derives from a woman between 50 and 59 years old in good health and CMV-seropositive. This chain uses TRBV14 with TRBJ2-2; D is perhaps TRBD1 (6 bases). The sequencing sample was made of PBMCs. CDR3 region: CASSAQGSVGELFF. The CDR3 DNA reads as TGTGCCAGCAGCGCACAGGGATCTGTCGGGGAGCTGTTTTTT.